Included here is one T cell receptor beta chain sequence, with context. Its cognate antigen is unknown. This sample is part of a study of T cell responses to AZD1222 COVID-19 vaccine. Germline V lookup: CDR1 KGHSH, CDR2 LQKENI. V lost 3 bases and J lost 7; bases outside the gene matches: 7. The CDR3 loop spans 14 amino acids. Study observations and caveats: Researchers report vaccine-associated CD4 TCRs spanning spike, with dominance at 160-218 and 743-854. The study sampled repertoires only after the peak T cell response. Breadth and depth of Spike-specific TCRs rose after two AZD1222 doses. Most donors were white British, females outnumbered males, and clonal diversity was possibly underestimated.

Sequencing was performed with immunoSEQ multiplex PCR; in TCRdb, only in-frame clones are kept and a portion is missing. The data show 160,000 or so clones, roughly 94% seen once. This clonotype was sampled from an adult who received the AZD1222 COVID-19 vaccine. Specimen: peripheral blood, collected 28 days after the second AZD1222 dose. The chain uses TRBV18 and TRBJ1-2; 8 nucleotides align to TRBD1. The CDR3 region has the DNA TGTGCCAGCTCACCTGCGGACAGGGAGGCTGGCTACACCTTC. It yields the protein CASSPADREAGYTF.